The clone carrying this T cell receptor beta chain was picked up a small number of times. The antigen is not known. The sample is drawn from a study of naive and memory T cell subsets. Two oligonucleotides, mixed equimolar, formed the beta constant-region primer covering TRBC1 and TRBC2. The ligated cDNA underwent four PCR rounds using SP2 and nested alpha and beta constant-region primers. TCRdb fed the UMI-ligation and nested PCR reads into MiXCR, producing one record per CDR3 protein. The repertoire holds roughly 100,000 distinct CDR3 sequences, with roughly 15% as singletons. Study results and limitations: A few larger clonotypes appeared in naive repertoires, especially CD8, possibly memory cells re-expressing CD45RA.

Alpha and beta libraries were amplified separately from the second PCR onward. Cells stained for CD3, CD4, CD8, CD45RA, CD27 and viability were sorted into four CD45RA/CD27 subsets. The CDR3 extends over 16 amino acids. Trimming cost V 5 bases and J 2 bases; bases outside gene matches: 8. CDR1 and CDR2 (germline): SEHNR, FQNEAQ (reference sequence). Sequenced input: naive CD8+ T cells from blood. This clonotype was obtained from a human donor in good health. The genes are TRBV7-9 and TRBJ2-1; 8 bases fit TRBD1. For the CDR3, the DNA is TGTGCCAGCAGCCCACCCCCCAGGGGGCCCTACAATGAGCAGTTCTTC. The encoded protein is CASSPPPRGPYNEQFF.